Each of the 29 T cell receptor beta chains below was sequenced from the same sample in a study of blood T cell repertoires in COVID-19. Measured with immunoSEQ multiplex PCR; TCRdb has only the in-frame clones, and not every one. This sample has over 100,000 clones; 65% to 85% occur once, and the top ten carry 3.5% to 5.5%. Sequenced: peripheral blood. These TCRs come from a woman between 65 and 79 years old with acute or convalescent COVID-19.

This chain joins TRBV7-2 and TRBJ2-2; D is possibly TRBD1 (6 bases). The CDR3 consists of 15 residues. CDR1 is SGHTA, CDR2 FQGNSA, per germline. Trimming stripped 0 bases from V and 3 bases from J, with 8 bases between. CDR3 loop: CASSLARTDTGELFF. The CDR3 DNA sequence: TGTGCCAGCAGCTTAGCGCGGACAGACACCGGGGAGCTGTTTTTT.

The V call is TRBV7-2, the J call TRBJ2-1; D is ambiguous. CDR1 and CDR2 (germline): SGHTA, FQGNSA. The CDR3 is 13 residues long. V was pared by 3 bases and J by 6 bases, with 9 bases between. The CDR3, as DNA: TGTGCCAGCAGCTTGCACGGTGTCAATGAGCAGTTCTTC. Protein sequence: CASSLHGVNEQFF.

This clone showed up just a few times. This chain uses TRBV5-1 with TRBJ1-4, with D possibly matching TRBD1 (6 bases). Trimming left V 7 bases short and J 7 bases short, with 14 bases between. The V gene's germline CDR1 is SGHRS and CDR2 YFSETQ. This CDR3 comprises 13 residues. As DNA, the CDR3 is TGCGCCAGCTCAACACAGGGTGGTGAAAAACTGTTTTTT. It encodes CASSTQGGEKLFF.

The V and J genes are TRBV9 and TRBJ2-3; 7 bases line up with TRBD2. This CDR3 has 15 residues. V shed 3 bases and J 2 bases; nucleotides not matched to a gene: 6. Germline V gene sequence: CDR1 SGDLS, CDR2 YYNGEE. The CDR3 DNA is TGTGCCAGCAGCGCAAGCGGGATCCACACAGATACGCAGTATTTT. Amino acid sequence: CASSASGIHTDTQYF.

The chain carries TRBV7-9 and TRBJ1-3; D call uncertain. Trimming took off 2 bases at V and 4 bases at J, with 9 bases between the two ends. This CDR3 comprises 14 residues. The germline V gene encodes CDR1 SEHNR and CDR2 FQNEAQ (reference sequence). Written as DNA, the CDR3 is TGTGCCAGCAGCTTACTTTATATAGGAAACACCATATATTTT. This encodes CASSLLYIGNTIYF. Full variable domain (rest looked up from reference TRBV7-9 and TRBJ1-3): DTGVSQNPRHKITKRGQNVTFRCDPISEHNRLYWYRQTLGQGPEFLTYFQNEAQLEKSRLLSDRFSAERPKGSFSTLEIQRTEQGDSAMYLCASSLLYIGNTIYFGEGSWLTVV.

The CDR3 nucleotides read TGTGCCAGCAGCTTGGCGGGGGGGCGCACAGATACGCAGTATTTT. Residues: CASSLAGGRTDTQYF. The chain couples TRBV9 to TRBJ2-3; TRBD2 agrees at 9 bases. CDR1 SGDLS and CDR2 YYNGEE come from the germline V gene. After removal of 4 bases from V and 1 base from J, the junction contained 4 bases not matched to a gene. CDR3 length equals 15 residues.

The CDR3, as DNA: TGTGCCAGCAGCCCCCCCCAGATAAGTTCACCCCTCCACTTT. Encoded protein: CASSPPQISSPLHF. The chain is built from TRBV7-2 and TRBJ1-6; no definite D call. V gave up 5 bases and J gave up 9 bases, with 14 bases separating them. Per the germline V gene, CDR1 is SGHTA and CDR2 is FQGNSA. The CDR3 covers 14 residues.

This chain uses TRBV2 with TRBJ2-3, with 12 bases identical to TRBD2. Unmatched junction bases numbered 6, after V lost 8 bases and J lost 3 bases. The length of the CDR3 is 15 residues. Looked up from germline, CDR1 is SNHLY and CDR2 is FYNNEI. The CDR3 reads CASRPSGGVTDTQYF. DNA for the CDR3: TGTGCCAGCCGCCCTAGCGGGGGGGTAACAGATACGCAGTATTTT.

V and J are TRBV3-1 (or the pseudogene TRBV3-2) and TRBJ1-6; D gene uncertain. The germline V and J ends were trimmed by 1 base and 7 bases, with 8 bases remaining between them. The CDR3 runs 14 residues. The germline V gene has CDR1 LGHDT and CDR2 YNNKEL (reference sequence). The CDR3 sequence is CASSQVEGNSPLHF. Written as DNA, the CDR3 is TGTGCCAGCAGCCAAGTAGAGGGAAATTCACCCCTCCACTTT.

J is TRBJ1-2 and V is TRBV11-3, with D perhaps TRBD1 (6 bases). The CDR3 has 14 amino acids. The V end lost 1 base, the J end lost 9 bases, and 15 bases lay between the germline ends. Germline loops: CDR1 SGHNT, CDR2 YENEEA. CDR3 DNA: TGTGCCAGCAGCTTAGCCTTAGGGCAGGGGAGCTACACCTTC. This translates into CASSLALGQGSYTF.

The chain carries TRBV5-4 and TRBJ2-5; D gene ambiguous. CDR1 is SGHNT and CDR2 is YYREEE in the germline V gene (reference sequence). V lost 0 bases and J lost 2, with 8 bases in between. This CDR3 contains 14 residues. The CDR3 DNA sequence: TGTGCCAGCAGCTTGGCCACTCTTCAAGAGACCCAGTACTTC. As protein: CASSLATLQETQYF.

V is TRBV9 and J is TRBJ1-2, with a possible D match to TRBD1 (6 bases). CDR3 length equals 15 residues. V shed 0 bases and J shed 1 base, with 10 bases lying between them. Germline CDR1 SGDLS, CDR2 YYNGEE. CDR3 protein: CASSVAAGVNYGYTF. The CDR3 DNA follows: TGTGCCAGCAGCGTAGCGGCAGGGGTTAACTATGGCTACACCTTC.

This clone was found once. CDR3 amino acids: CASSFLGHRQNTEAFF. In nucleotides, the CDR3 is TGTGCCAGCAGCTTCCTGGGGCATCGTCAAAACACTGAAGCTTTCTTT. The V and J genes are TRBV11-3 and TRBJ1-1, with D possibly matching TRBD1 (5 bases). V gave up 3 bases and J gave up 2 bases, with 16 bases separating them. CDR1 is SGHNT, CDR2 YENEEA, per germline. The CDR3 length is 16 residues.

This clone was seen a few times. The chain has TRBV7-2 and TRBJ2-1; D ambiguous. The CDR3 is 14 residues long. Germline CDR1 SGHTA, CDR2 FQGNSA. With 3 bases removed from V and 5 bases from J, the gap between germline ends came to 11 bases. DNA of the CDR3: TGTGCCAGCAGCTTCTTTCTAGGAGACAATGAGCAGTTCTTC. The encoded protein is CASSFFLGDNEQFF.

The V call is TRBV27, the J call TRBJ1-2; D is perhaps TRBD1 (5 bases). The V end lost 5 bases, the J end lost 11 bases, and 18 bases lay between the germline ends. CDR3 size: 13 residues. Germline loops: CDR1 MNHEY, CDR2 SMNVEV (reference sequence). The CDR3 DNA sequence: TGTGCCAGCAGTCCCCATGGAGGGGTGGGGTACACCTTC. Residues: CASSPHGGVGYTF.

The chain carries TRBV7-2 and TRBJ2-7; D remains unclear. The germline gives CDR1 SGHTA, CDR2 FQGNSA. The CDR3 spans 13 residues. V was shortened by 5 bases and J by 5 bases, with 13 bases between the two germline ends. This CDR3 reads CASSPRSMNEQYF. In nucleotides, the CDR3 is TGTGCCAGCAGCCCCCGTAGTATGAACGAGCAGTACTTC. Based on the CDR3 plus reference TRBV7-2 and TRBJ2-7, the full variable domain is GAGVSQSPSNKVTEKGKDVELRCDPISGHTALYWYRQSLGQGLEFLIYFQGNSAPDKSGLPSDRFSAERTGGSVSTLTIQRTQQEDSAVYLCASSPRSMNEQYFGPGTRLTVT.

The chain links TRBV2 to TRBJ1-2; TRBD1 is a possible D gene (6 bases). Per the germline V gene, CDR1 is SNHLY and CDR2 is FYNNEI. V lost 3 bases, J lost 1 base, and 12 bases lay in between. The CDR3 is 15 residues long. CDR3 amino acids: CASSDPRGDNYGYTF. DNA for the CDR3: TGTGCCAGCAGTGATCCCAGGGGAGATAACTATGGCTACACCTTC.

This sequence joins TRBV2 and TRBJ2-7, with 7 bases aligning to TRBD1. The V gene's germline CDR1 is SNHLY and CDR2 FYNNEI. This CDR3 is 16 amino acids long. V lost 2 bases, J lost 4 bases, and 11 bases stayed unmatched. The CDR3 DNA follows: TGTGCCAGCAGTGAATTCTCCGGACAGGAGCTATACGAGCAGTACTTC. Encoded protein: CASSEFSGQELYEQYF.

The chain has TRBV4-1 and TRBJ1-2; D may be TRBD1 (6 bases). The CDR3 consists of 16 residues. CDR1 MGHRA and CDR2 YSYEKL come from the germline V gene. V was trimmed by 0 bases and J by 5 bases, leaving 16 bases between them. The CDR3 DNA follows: TGCGCCAGCAGCCAAGATCATTACAGGGAGACATATGGCTACACCTTC. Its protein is CASSQDHYRETYGYTF.

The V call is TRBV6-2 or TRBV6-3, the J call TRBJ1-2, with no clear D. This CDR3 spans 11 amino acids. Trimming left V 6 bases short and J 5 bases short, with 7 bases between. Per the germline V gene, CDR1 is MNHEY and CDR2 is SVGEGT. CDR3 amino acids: CASSRHYGYTF. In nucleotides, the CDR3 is TGTGCCAGCAGCCGACATTATGGCTACACCTTC.

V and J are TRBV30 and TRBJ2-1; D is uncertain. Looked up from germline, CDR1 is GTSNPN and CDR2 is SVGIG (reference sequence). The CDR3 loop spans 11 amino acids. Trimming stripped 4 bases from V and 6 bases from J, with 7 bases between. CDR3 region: CAWTTANEQFF. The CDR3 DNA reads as TGTGCCTGGACCACAGCCAATGAGCAGTTCTTC.

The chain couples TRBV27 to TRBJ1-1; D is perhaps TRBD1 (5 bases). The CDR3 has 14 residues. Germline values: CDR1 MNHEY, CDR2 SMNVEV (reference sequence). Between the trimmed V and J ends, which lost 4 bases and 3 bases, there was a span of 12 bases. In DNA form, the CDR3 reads TGTGCCAGCAGTTCAAGGGGTAGGTACACTGAAGCTTTCTTT. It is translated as CASSSRGRYTEAFF.

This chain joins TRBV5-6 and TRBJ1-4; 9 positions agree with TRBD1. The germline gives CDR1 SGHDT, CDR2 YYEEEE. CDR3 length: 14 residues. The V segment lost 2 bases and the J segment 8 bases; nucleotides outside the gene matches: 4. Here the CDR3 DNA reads TGTGCCAGCAGCTTACAGGGGGCTGGGGAAAAACTGTTTTTT. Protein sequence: CASSLQGAGEKLFF.

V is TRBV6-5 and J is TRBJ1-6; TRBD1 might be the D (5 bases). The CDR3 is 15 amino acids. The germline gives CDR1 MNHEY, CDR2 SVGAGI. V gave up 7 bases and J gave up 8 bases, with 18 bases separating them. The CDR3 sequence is CASMGQLTGDSPLHF. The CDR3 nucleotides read TGTGCCAGCATGGGGCAGCTCACAGGAGATTCACCCCTCCACTTT.

CDR3 DNA: TGTGCCAGCAGGACTGGTCGGGGAAACTATGGCTACACCTTC. This sequence encodes CASRTGRGNYGYTF. The chain links TRBV7-2 to TRBJ1-2; D gene uncertain. Germline values: CDR1 SGHTA, CDR2 FQGNSA. This CDR3 spans 14 amino acids. With 6 bases removed from V and 2 bases from J, the gap between germline ends came to 13 bases.

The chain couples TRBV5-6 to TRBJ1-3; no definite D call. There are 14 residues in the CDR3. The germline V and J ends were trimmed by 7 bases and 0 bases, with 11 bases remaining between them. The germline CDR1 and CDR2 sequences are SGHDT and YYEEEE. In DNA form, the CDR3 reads TGTGCCAGCGGTTTTGGGAGCTCTGGAAACACCATATATTTT. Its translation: CASGFGSSGNTIYF.

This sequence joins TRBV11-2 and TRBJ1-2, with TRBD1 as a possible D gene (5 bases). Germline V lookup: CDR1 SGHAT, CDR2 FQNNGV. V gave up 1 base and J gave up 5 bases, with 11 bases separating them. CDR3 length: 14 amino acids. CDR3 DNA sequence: TGTGCCAGCAGCTTAGCTTCGGGACTTTATGGCTACACCTTC. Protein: CASSLASGLYGYTF.

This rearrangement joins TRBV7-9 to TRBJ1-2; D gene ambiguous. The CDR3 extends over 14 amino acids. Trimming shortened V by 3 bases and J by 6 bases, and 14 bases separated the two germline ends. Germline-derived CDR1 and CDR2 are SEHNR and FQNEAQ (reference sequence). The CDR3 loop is CASSLAPRRDGYTF. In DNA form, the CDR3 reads TGTGCCAGCAGCTTGGCGCCCCGGAGGGATGGCTACACCTTC. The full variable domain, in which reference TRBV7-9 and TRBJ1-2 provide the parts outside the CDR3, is DTGVSQNPRHKITKRGQNVTFRCDPISEHNRLYWYRQTLGQGPEFLTYFQNEAQLEKSRLLSDRFSAERPKGSFSTLEIQRTEQGDSAMYLCASSLAPRRDGYTFGSGTRLTVV.

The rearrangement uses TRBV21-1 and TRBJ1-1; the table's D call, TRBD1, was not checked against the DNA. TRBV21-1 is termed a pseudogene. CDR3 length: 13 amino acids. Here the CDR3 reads CASSKASYTEAFF. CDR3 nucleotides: TGTGCCAGCAGCAAAGCATCATACACTGAAGCTTTCTTT.